The present T cell receptor beta chain was sequenced within a study of siplizumab effects on memory and regulatory T cells. Method: immunoSEQ multiplex PCR; TCRdb's copy keeps in-frame clones and lacks some. The sample has 100,000 or so clones; about 92% are singletons. The germline gives CDR1 SGHRS, CDR2 YFSETQ. Trimming took off 2 bases at V and 5 bases at J, with 10 bases between the two ends. The CDR3 sequence is 13 residues long. The chain has TRBV5-1 and TRBJ2-5; no reliable D call. The receptor was isolated from a human donor in good health. The sample was CD4+ T cells sorted from blood. CDR3 residues: CASSFGTRETQYF. CDR3 bases: TGCGCCAGCAGCTTCGGAACCCGGGAGACCCAGTACTTC.